This TCR beta chain is from a study of T cells after yellow fever vaccination. Study context: In the case of low-cell-number fractions, SMART-Seq v4 Ultra Low Input was used for preparation. General study results and limits: Abundant clonotypes from the bulk population could have been carried over as contaminants into FACS-sorted repertoires. Weaker, the secondary response had a peak occurring faster, on day 5 versus 15.

With respect to this clonotype: What it recognizes is unknown.

By 5'RACE template switching, TCR cDNA was produced, with a universal primer site and UMIs added in the process. TCRdb reanalysed the 5' RACE reads using MiXCR and keeps one entry per CDR3 protein. The sample yields hundreds of thousands of distinct CDR3 sequences, around an eighth seen once. Per germline, CDR1 SQVTM and CDR2 ANQGSEA. Deletions cut 4 bases from V and 1 base from J, with 11 bases between. CDR3 size: 13 residues. The material sequenced was PBMCs, taken on the day of the yellow fever booster vaccination. The chain recombines TRBV29-1 with TRBJ2-7; no clear D gene. The receptor comes from a man aged 30 to 45 who received the YFV17D yellow fever vaccine. The CDR3 coding sequence is TGCAGCGTTGGAAGGAGATTGTCCTACGAGCAGTACTTC. Translation gives CSVGRRLSYEQYF.